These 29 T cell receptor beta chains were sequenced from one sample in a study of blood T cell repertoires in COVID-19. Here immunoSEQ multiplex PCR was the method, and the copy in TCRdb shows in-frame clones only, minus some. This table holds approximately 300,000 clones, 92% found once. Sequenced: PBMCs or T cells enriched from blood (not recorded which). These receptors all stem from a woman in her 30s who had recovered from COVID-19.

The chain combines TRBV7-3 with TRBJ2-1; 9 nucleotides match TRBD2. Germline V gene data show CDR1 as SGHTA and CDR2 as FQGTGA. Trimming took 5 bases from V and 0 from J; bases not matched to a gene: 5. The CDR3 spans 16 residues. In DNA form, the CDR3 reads TGTGCCAGCAGCCGGACTAGCGCGAGCTCCTACAATGAGCAGTTCTTC. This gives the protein CASSRTSASSYNEQFF.

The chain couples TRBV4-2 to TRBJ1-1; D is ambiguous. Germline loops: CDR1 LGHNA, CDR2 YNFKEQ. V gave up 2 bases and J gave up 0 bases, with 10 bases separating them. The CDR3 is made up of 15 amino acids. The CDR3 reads CASSQTTKMNTEAFF. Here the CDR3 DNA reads TGTGCCAGCAGCCAAACGACAAAGATGAACACTGAAGCTTTCTTT.

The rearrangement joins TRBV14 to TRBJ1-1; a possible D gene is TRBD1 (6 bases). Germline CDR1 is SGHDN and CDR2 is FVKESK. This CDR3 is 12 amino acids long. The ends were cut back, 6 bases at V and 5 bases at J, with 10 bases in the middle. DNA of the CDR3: TGTGCCAGCAGACATCAGGGGACTGAAGCTTTCTTT. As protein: CASRHQGTEAFF.

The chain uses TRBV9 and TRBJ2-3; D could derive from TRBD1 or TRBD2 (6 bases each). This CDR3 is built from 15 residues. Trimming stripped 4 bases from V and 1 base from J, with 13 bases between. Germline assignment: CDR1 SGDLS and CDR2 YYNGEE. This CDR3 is CASSLGGRGTDTQYF. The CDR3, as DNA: TGTGCCAGCAGCCTAGGGGGGCGCGGCACAGATACGCAGTATTTT.

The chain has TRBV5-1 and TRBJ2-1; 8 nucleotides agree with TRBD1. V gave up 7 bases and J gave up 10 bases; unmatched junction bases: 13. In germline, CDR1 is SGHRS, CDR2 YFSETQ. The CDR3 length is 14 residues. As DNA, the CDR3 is TGCGCCAGCTCCAGGGGGCAGCCCCGCCAAGAGCAGTTCTTC. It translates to CASSRGQPRQEQFF.

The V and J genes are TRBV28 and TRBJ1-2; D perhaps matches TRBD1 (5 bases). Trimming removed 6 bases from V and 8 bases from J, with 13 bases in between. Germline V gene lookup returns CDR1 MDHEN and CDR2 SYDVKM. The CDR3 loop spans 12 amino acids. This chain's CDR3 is CASRKQGSGYTF. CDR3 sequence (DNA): TGTGCCAGCAGAAAGCAGGGTTCCGGCTACACCTTC.

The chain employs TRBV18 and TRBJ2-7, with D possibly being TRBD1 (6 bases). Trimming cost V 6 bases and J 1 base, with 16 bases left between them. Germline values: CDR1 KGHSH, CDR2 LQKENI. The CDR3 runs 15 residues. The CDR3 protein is CASSPGMGHSYEQYF. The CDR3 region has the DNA TGTGCCAGCTCCCCCGGTATGGGACATTCCTACGAGCAGTACTTC. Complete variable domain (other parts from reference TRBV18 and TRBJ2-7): NAGVMQNPRHLVRRRGQEARLRCSPMKGHSHVYWYRQLPEEGLKFMVYLQKENIIDESGMPKERFSAEFPKEGPSILRIQQVVRGDSAAYFCASSPGMGHSYEQYFGPGTRLTVT.

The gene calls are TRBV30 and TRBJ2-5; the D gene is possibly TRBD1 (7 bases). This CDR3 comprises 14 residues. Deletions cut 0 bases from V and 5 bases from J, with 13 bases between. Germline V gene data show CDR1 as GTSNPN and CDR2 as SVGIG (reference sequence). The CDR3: CAWSVGGGRETQYF. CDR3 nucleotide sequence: TGTGCCTGGAGTGTAGGAGGGGGCCGTGAGACCCAGTACTTC.

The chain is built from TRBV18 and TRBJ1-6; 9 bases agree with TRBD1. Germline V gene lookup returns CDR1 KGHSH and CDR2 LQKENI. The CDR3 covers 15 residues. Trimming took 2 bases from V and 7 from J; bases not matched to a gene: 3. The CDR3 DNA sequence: TGTGCCAGCTCACCAGGGACAGGGATAAATTCACCCCTCCACTTT. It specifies CASSPGTGINSPLHF.

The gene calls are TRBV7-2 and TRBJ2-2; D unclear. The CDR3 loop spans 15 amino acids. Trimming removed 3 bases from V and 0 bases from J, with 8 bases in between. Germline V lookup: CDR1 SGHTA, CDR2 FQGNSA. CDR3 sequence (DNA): TGTGCCAGCAGCTTGCGGAACCCGAACACCGGGGAGCTGTTTTTT. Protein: CASSLRNPNTGELFF.

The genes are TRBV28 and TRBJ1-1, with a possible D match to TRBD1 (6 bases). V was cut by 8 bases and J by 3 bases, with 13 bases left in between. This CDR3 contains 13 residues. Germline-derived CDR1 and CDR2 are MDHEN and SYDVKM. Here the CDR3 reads CASRGAWDTEAFF. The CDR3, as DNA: TGTGCCAGCCGGGGGGCGTGGGACACTGAAGCTTTCTTT.

CDR3 DNA sequence: TGTGCCAGCAGGGGTACTAGACACACAGATACGCAGTATTTT. This translates into CASRGTRHTDTQYF. The V gene is TRBV7-9, the J gene TRBJ2-3, with D possibly TRBD2 on 5 matching bases. This CDR3 comprises 14 residues. Trimming cost V 6 bases and J 2 bases, with 12 bases left between them. Germline V gene data show CDR1 as SEHNR and CDR2 as FQNEAQ (reference sequence).

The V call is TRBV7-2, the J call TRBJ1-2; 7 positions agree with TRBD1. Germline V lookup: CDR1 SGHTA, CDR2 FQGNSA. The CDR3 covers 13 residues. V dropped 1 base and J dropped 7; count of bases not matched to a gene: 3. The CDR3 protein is CASSLEGARGYTF. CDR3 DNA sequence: TGTGCCAGCAGCTTAGAGGGGGCGCGTGGCTACACCTTC. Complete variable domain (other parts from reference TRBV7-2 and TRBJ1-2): GAGVSQSPSNKVTEKGKDVELRCDPISGHTALYWYRQSLGQGLEFLIYFQGNSAPDKSGLPSDRFSAERTGGSVSTLTIQRTQQEDSAVYLCASSLEGARGYTFGSGTRLTVV.

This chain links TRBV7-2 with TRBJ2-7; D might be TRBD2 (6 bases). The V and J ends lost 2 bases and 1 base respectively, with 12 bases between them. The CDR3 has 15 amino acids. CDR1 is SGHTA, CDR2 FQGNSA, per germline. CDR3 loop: CASSLSRRDSYEQYF. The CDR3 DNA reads TGTGCCAGCAGCTTAAGTCGGCGGGATTCCTACGAGCAGTACTTC.

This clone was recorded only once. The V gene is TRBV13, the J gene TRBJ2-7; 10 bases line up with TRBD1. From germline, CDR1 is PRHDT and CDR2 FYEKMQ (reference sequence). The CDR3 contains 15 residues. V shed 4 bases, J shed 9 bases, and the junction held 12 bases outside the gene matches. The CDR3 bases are TGTGCCAGCAGCTCCCTGACAGGGGGCCTTAAGGCGCAGTACTTC. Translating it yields CASSSLTGGLKAQYF.

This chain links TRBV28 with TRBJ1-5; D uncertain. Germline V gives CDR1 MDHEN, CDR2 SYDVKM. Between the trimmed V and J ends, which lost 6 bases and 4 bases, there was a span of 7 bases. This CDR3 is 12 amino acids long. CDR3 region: CASRTSNQPQHF. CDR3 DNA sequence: TGTGCCAGCAGAACTAGTAATCAGCCCCAGCATTTT.

The DNA for the CDR3 is TGTGCCAGCAGCTTCCATAGCGGGAGATGGGAGTCCTACGAGCAGTACTTC. Its translation: CASSFHSGRWESYEQYF. The chain recombines TRBV7-8 with TRBJ2-7; 9 positions match TRBD2. CDR1 SGHVS and CDR2 FQNEAQ come from the germline V gene. The CDR3 sequence is 17 residues long. Unmatched junction bases numbered 10, after V lost 3 bases and J lost 1 base.

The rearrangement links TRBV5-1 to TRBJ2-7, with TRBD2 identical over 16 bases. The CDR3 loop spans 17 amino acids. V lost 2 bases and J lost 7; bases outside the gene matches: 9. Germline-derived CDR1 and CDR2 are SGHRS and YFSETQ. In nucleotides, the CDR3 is TGCGCCAGCAGCTTTGGGACTAGCGGGAGGGCCTGGGGAGAGCAGTACTTC. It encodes CASSFGTSGRAWGEQYF.

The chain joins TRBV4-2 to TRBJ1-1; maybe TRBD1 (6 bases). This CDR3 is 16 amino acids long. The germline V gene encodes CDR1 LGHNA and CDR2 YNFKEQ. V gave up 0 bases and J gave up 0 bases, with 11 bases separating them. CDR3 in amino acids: CASSQDLAGVNTEAFF. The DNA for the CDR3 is TGTGCCAGCAGCCAAGATCTCGCAGGGGTGAACACTGAAGCTTTCTTT.

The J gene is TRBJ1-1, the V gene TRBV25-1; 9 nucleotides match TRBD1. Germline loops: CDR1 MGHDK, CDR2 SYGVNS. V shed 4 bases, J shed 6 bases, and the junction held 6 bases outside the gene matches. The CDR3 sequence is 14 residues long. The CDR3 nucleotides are TGTGCCAGCAGTGCCGGGACAGGGAGGTCTGAAGCTTTCTTT. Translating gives CASSAGTGRSEAFF.

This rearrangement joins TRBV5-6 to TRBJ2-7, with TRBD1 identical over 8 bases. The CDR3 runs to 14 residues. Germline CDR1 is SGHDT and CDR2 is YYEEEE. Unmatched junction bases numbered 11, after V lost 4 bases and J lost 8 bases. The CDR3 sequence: CASSLGTGSFQQYF. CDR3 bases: TGTGCCAGCAGCCTAGGGACAGGATCCTTCCAGCAGTACTTC.

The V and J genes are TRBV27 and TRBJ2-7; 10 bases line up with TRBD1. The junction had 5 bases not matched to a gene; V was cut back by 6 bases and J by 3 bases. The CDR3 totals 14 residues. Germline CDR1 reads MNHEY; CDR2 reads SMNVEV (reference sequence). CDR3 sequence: CASSRDRGHYEQYF. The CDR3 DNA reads TGTGCCAGCAGCCGGGACAGGGGCCACTACGAGCAGTACTTC.

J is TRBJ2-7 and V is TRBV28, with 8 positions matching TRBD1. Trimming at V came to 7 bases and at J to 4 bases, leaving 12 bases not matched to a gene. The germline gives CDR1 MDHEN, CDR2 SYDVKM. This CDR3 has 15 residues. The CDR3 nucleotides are TGTGCCAGCAAATCTGACCTGGACAGGGATTACGAGCAGTACTTC. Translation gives CASKSDLDRDYEQYF.

In nucleotides, the CDR3 is TGTGCCAGCAGCTCCGCCGACAGCCTCTACGAGCAGTACTTC. Protein product: CASSSADSLYEQYF. V usage is TRBV7-8 and J usage is TRBJ2-7; TRBD1 is a possible D gene (5 bases). The CDR3 contains 14 residues. From germline, CDR1 is SGHVS and CDR2 FQNEAQ. V dropped 4 bases and J dropped 3 bases, with 13 bases sitting between them.

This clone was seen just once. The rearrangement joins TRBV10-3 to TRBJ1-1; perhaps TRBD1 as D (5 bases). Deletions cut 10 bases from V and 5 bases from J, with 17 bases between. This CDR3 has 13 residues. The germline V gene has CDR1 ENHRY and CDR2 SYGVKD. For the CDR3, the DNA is TGTGCCACCTTGGGGCAGGGTGAAACTGAAGCTTTCTTT. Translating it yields CATLGQGETEAFF.

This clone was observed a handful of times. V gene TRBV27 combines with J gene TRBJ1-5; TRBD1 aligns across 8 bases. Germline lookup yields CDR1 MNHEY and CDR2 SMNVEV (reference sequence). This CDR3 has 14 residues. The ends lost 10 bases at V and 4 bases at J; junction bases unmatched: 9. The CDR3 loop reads CATMGQAGNQPQHF. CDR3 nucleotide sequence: TGTGCCACCATGGGACAGGCAGGGAATCAGCCCCAGCATTTT.

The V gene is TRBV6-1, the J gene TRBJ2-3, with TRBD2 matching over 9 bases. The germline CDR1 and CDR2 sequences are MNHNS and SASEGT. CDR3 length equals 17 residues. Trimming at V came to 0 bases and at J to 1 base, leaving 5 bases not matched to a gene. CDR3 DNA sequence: TGTGCCAGCAGTGAAGCGGGAGCGGGGGGCCGCACAGATACGCAGTATTTT. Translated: CASSEAGAGGRTDTQYF.

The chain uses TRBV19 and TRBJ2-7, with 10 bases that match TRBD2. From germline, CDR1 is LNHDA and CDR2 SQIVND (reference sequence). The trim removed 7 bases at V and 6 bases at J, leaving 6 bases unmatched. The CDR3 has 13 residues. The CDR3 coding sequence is TGTGCCAGTACTAGCGGGAGAGTAGCCGAGCAGTACTTC. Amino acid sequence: CASTSGRVAEQYF.

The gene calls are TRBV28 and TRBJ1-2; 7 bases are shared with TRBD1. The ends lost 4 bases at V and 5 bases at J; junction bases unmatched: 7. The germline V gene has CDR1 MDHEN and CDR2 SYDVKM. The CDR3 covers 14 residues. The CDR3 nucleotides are TGTGCCAGCAGTTCCGGGACAGCGCTATATGGCTACACCTTC. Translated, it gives CASSSGTALYGYTF.